Each of the 24 T cell receptor beta chains below was sequenced from the same sample in a study of regulatory T cells in long-lasting Graves disease. TCR beta libraries were built with iRepertoire HTBI primers and Arm-PCR of CDR3 regions. TCRdb ran MiXCR on the multiplex PCR reads and lists one entry per CDR3 protein. In the table there are fewer than 350,000 distinct CDR3 sequences, 15% to 20% of which are singletons. The time point was: newly diagnosed GD, antithyroid drugs for less than 3 months. With RNA extracted from PBMCs as input, the TCR library was made. The sequences come from peripheral blood mononuclear cells (PBMCs), collected at new diagnosis, from a patient treated with antithyroid drugs. The receptors shown here come from a female donor with Graves disease.

The J gene is TRBJ1-2, the V gene TRBV29-1; 7 bases agree with TRBD1. Germline V CDR1 and CDR2: SQVTM, ANQGSEA. The CDR3 covers 14 residues. The ends lost 4 bases at V and 5 bases at J; junction bases unmatched: 10. CDR3 protein: CSVASGTASYGYTF. DNA of the CDR3: TGCAGCGTTGCGTCCGGGACAGCTAGTTATGGCTACACCTTC.

The CDR3 here is CASRGEYEQYF. The CDR3 region has the DNA TGTGCCAGCAGGGGGGAGTACGAGCAGTACTTC. The V call is TRBV30, the J call TRBJ2-7, with D perhaps TRBD1 (7 bases). The CDR3 loop spans 11 amino acids. V shed 8 bases and J shed 4 bases, with 12 bases lying between them. The germline V gene encodes CDR1 GTSNPN and CDR2 SVGIG (reference sequence).

The genes are TRBV2 and TRBJ2-6; D is uncertain. This CDR3 region has 15 residues. The germline V and J ends were trimmed by 1 base and 2 bases, with 6 bases remaining between them. Germline V lookup: CDR1 SNHLY, CDR2 FYNNEI. This CDR3 is CASSEDGTGANVLTF. CDR3 nucleotide sequence: TGTGCCAGCAGTGAAGATGGCACTGGGGCCAACGTCCTGACTTTC. Drawing the rest from reference TRBV2 and TRBJ2-6, the complete variable domain is EPEVTQTPSHQVTQMGQEVILRCVPISNHLYFYWYRQILGQKVEFLVSFYNNEISEKSEIFDDQFSVERPDGSNFTLKIRSTKLEDSAMYFCASSEDGTGANVLTFGAGSRLTVL.

This clonotype has ten or more counts. The J gene is TRBJ2-1, the V gene TRBV28, with 14 positions matching TRBD2. J was trimmed by 5 bases and V by 5 bases; bases with no gene match: 8. Germline V CDR1 and CDR2: MDHEN, SYDVKM. The CDR3 sequence is 17 residues long. This CDR3 reads CASSPHQGLAGDNEQFF. DNA of the CDR3: TGTGCCAGCAGTCCCCATCAGGGACTAGCGGGAGACAATGAGCAGTTCTTC.

In its sample, this clonotype was seen many times. J is TRBJ1-3 and V is TRBV12-3 or TRBV12-4, with 8 bases identical to TRBD1. The CDR3 runs 14 residues. V was clipped by 6 bases and J by 10 bases; unmatched bases: 11. The CDR3 loop is CASSRGQGGGTIYF. The CDR3 coding sequence is TGTGCCAGCAGCCGAGGACAGGGTGGGGGGACCATATATTTT.

The sample holds a few counts of this clonotype. This chain uses TRBV12-3 or TRBV12-4 with TRBJ1-1; TRBD1 is a possible D gene (5 bases). V was shortened by 6 bases and J by 3 bases, with 14 bases between the two germline ends. The CDR3 has 14 amino acids. The CDR3: CASSRDSGDTEAFF. CDR3 nucleotide sequence: TGTGCCAGCAGCCGTGACAGTGGCGACACTGAAGCTTTCTTT.

This chain uses TRBV4-1 with TRBJ2-1, with 10 bases identical to TRBD2. This CDR3 region has 17 residues. Germline CDR1 is MGHRA and CDR2 is YSYEKL. With V trimmed by 5 bases and J by 7 bases, 14 bases remained unmatched. The CDR3 protein is CASSSTSGNPWGNEQFF. DNA of the CDR3: TGCGCCAGCAGCTCTACTAGCGGGAATCCCTGGGGGAATGAGCAGTTCTTC.

This clonotype has at least ten counts. The chain has TRBV24-1 and TRBJ1-2; no definite D call. CDR3 length: 14 residues. Trimming stripped 6 bases from V and 1 base from J, with 11 bases between. Germline CDR1 is KGHDR and CDR2 is SFDVKD. The CDR3 spells CATSRRNINYGYTF. CDR3 nucleotide sequence: TGTGCCACCAGTAGGCGGAACATTAACTATGGCTACACCTTC.

CDR3 sequence (DNA): TGTGCCAGCAAACCGGGACTCACCTACGAGCAGTACTTC. Amino acids: CASKPGLTYEQYF. V and J are TRBV12-3 or TRBV12-4 and TRBJ2-7; possibly TRBD2 for D (6 bases). Trimming removed 7 bases at V and 2 bases at J, with 12 bases between. The CDR3 consists of 13 residues.

Worth noting for this clonotype: A much larger clone lies one base from this, so it may be a read error. In DNA form, the CDR3 reads TGTGCCAGCTCACACCTGGACAATCTCCCAGAGACCCAGTTCTTC. Translating it yields CASSHLDNLPETQFF. The chain couples TRBV18 to TRBJ2-1, with D possibly matching TRBD1 (5 bases). The germline gives CDR1 KGHSH, CDR2 LQKENI. Trimming stripped 4 bases from V and 13 bases from J, with 23 bases between. This CDR3 contains 15 residues.

This clonotype has at least ten counts. The J gene is TRBJ2-7, the V gene TRBV6-1; D is possibly TRBD1 (6 bases). Looked up from germline, CDR1 is MNHNS and CDR2 is SASEGT. The V end lost 2 bases, the J end lost 6 bases, and 17 bases lay between the germline ends. This CDR3 has 15 amino acids. CDR3 in amino acids: CASSEISRTTGEQYF. In DNA form, the CDR3 reads TGTGCCAGCAGTGAAATTTCGCGCACGACAGGCGAGCAGTACTTC.

This clonotype was seen a handful of times. The gene calls are TRBV28 and TRBJ2-7; D is ambiguous. Per the germline V gene, CDR1 is MDHEN and CDR2 is SYDVKM. The V gene lost 5 bases and the J gene lost 3 bases, with 8 bases spanning the gap. The CDR3 length is 12 residues. The CDR3 is CASSPAFYEQYF. DNA of the CDR3: TGTGCCAGCAGTCCGGCTTTCTACGAGCAGTACTTC.

In its sample, this clonotype was seen a few times. A read error may explain this, as a much larger clone is one base away. The chain employs TRBV2 and TRBJ1-5; D perhaps matches TRBD1 (6 bases). Trimming left V 6 bases short and J 7 bases short, with 10 bases between. CDR1 is SNHLY, CDR2 FYNNEI, per germline. There are 12 residues in the CDR3. CDR3 loop: CASRDSRQPQHF. CDR3 bases: TGTGCCAGCAGGGACAGTAGACAGCCCCAGCATTTT.

This chain connects TRBV2 to TRBJ2-5; D gene uncertain. V gave up 5 bases and J gave up 3 bases, with 10 bases separating them. The CDR3 is made up of 13 amino acids. Germline assignment: CDR1 SNHLY and CDR2 FYNNEI. The CDR3 region is CASSFWKKETQYF. In nucleotides, the CDR3 is TGTGCCAGCAGTTTTTGGAAGAAAGAGACCCAGTACTTC.

With regard to this clonotype: A much larger clone lies one base from this, so it may be a read error. This chain joins TRBV20-1 and TRBJ1-5; D may be TRBD1 (5 bases). The V end was cut by 2 bases, the J end by 2 bases, with 19 bases between. This CDR3 comprises 17 residues. CDR1 and CDR2 (germline): DFQATT, SNEGSKA (reference sequence). CDR3: CSARPTLGIGGNQPQHF. Here the CDR3 DNA reads TGCAGTGCTAGACCAACTTTGGGGATAGGGGGCAATCAGCCCCAGCATTTT.

This clonotype was counted many times. The chain joins TRBV5-1 to TRBJ2-7, with TRBD1 as a possible D gene (5 bases). The germline CDR1 and CDR2 sequences are SGHRS and YFSETQ. The CDR3 sequence is 12 residues long. V lost 0 bases to trimming and J lost 12 bases, with 13 bases between them. CDR3 sequence reads: CASSLEKGPVYF. CDR3 coding DNA: TGCGCCAGCAGCTTGGAGAAGGGGCCGGTGTACTTC.

The V gene is TRBV6-5, the J gene TRBJ2-7; 10 bases agree with TRBD2. After removal of 2 bases from V and 3 bases from J, the junction contained 4 bases not matched to a gene. Germline V gene sequence: CDR1 MNHEY, CDR2 SVGAGI. The CDR3 has 15 residues. Here the CDR3 reads CASSYQAGGHYEQYF. The CDR3 region has the DNA TGTGCCAGCAGTTACCAAGCGGGAGGGCACTACGAGCAGTACTTC.

Ten or more counts support this clonotype. This chain links TRBV6-2 or TRBV6-3 with TRBJ2-7; 9 bases are shared with TRBD2. The CDR3 extends over 13 amino acids. Trimming took 7 bases from V and 0 from J; bases not matched to a gene: 1. Per the germline V gene, CDR1 is MNHEY and CDR2 is SVGEGT. The CDR3 protein is CASTSGDSYEQYF. The CDR3 bases are TGTGCCAGCACTAGCGGGGACTCCTACGAGCAGTACTTC.

Many counts were recorded for this clonotype. This chain connects TRBV20-1 to TRBJ1-1; a possible D gene is TRBD1 (5 bases). V was shortened by 0 bases and J by 1 base, with 12 bases between the two germline ends. Germline CDR1 DFQATT, CDR2 SNEGSKA (reference sequence). The CDR3 contains 15 residues. CDR3 DNA sequence: TGCAGTGCTAGAGATGGCAGGGCCGAGAACACTGAAGCTTTCTTT. As protein: CSARDGRAENTEAFF.

The rearrangement uses TRBV28 and TRBJ2-1, with D unclear. V was clipped by 8 bases and J by 7 bases, with 9 bases between them. The CDR3 is 11 residues long. Germline V gene lookup returns CDR1 MDHEN and CDR2 SYDVKM. The CDR3 loop is CASVYWNEQFF. CDR3 coding DNA: TGTGCCAGCGTCTACTGGAATGAGCAGTTCTTC.

The table lists this clonotype with a few counts. J is TRBJ2-2 and V is TRBV5-7; TRBD1 aligns across 10 bases. TRBV5-7 is given ORF status, its function remaining uncertain. The CDR3 contains 13 residues. J was trimmed by 5 bases and V by 10 bases; bases with no gene match: 5. The CDR3 spells CAGEDRGTGELFF. The CDR3 DNA reads TGTGCCGGGGAGGACAGGGGGACCGGGGAGCTGTTTTTT.

The chain couples TRBV24-1 to TRBJ1-5, with D unclear. Germline-derived CDR1 and CDR2 are KGHDR and SFDVKD. The CDR3 contains 14 residues. Trimming removed 4 bases at V and 3 bases at J, with 9 bases between. The CDR3 is CATSDRRNNQPQHF. The CDR3 DNA is TGTGCCACCAGTGACCGCAGGAACAATCAGCCCCAGCATTTT.

This clonotype was seen at least ten times. The V and J genes are TRBV3-1 and TRBJ1-2; possible D gene TRBD1, 5 bases. The CDR3 spans 15 residues. Trimming stripped 1 base from V and 1 base from J, with 10 bases between. Germline V CDR1 and CDR2: LGHDT, YNNKEL (reference sequence). CDR3 residues: CASSQGGASNYGYTF. In DNA form, the CDR3 reads TGTGCCAGCAGCCAAGGAGGGGCAAGTAACTATGGCTACACCTTC.

The CDR3 spells CASSSHGLAGGPHTQYF. In DNA form, the CDR3 reads TGTGCCAGCAGCTCTCATGGACTAGCGGGAGGGCCACATACGCAGTATTTT. This chain joins TRBV7-2 and TRBJ2-3, with 15 bases that match TRBD2. The CDR3 runs to 17 residues. Looked up from germline, CDR1 is SGHTA and CDR2 is FQGNSA. J was trimmed by 7 bases and V by 4 bases; bases with no gene match: 9.